Each of the 24 T cell receptor beta chains below was sequenced from the same sample in a study of T-cell memory formation after mild COVID-19. TCRdb re-analysed the 5' RACE reads in MiXCR, keeping a single row per CDR3 protein. The sample lists 200,000 to 250,000 distinct CDR3 sequences, 9.5% to 10% seen once, with roughly 3.5% in the top ten. Source material: PBMCs or a T cell subset sorted from them (not recorded which). The receptor source for this set is a man aged 18 to 30 who had mild COVID-19 (a few samples of this study predate the infection). Cell type and time point are not known.

CDR3 region: CASSPTGKMNTEAFF. The CDR3 region has the DNA TGTGCCAGCAGTCCGACAGGAAAAATGAACACTGAAGCTTTCTTT. This chain joins TRBV14 and TRBJ1-1; the D gene is possibly TRBD1 (6 bases). Between the trimmed V and J ends, which lost 6 bases and 0 bases, there was a span of 14 bases. Germline V gene data show CDR1 as SGHDN and CDR2 as FVKESK. The CDR3 extends over 15 amino acids.

This clonotype was recorded only once. This sequence joins TRBV12-3 or TRBV12-4 and TRBJ1-2; D may be TRBD1 (5 bases). There are 13 residues in the CDR3. The V end lost 6 bases, the J end lost 6 bases, and 14 bases lay between the germline ends. The DNA of the CDR3 is TGTGCCAGCAGCCAAGGGAGGGGTGATGGCTACACCTTC. This translates into CASSQGRGDGYTF.

This clonotype was picked up many times. The chain has TRBV6-5 and TRBJ1-5; 7 positions agree with TRBD1. CDR3 size: 16 residues. Unmatched junction bases numbered 8, after V lost 6 bases and J lost 0 bases. The germline V gene has CDR1 MNHEY and CDR2 SVGAGI. The CDR3 reads CASSGGTADSNQPQHF. CDR3 coding DNA: TGTGCCAGCAGCGGGGGGACAGCCGATAGCAATCAGCCCCAGCATTTT.

V and J are TRBV3-1 and TRBJ2-5; 8 positions match TRBD2. Germline values: CDR1 LGHDT, CDR2 YNNKEL (reference sequence). The CDR3 spans 15 residues. Trimming at V came to 0 bases and at J to 2 bases, leaving 2 bases not matched to a gene. This CDR3 is CASSQDQRGQETQYF. The CDR3, as DNA: TGTGCCAGCAGCCAAGATCAGCGGGGGCAAGAGACCCAGTACTTC.

At least ten counts were recorded for this clonotype. One junction end does not reproduce the germline sequence, and a read error may be involved. CDR3 DNA: TGTGCCAGCAGTCTCGGACGGCACTTC. Translating it yields CASSLGRHF. The gene calls are TRBV27 and TRBJ2-7; D is unclear. The CDR3 has 9 amino acids. Germline V CDR1 and CDR2: MNHEY, SMNVEV (reference sequence).

This clonotype was seen many times. J is TRBJ2-7 and V is TRBV20-1; no firm D call. The germline gives CDR1 DFQATT, CDR2 SNEGSKA (reference sequence). This CDR3 spans 12 amino acids. Trimming left V 2 bases short and J 1 base short, with 6 bases between. CDR3 region: CSARYRSYEQYV. The DNA of the CDR3 is TGCAGTGCTAGATACCGATCCTACGAGCAGTACGTC.

This clonotype was observed a handful of times. The V gene is TRBV20-1, the J gene TRBJ1-1; tentative D call: TRBD1 (6 bases). Deletions cut 3 bases from V and 1 base from J, with 15 bases between. The CDR3 has 15 residues. Germline V gene data show CDR1 as DFQATT and CDR2 as SNEGSKA (reference sequence). CDR3 nucleotide sequence: TGCAGTGCTAGCCCCGGGCAGGGGACGAACACTGAAGCTTTCTTT. This gives the protein CSASPGQGTNTEAFF.

This clonotype appeared many times. J is TRBJ1-1 and V is TRBV3-1, with 10 bases fitting TRBD1. The CDR3 contains 13 residues. Trimming at V came to 2 bases and at J to 11 bases, leaving 5 bases not matched to a gene. The V gene's germline CDR1 is LGHDT and CDR2 YNNKEL (reference sequence). CDR3 amino acids: CASSQRGTGEAFF. The CDR3 bases are TGTGCCAGCAGCCAAAGAGGGACAGGGGAGGCTTTCTTT.

This clonotype was seen ten or more times. The gene calls are TRBV5-5 and TRBJ2-4, with D maybe TRBD2 (5 bases). The V and J ends lost 1 base and 6 bases respectively, with 17 bases between them. The CDR3 contains 16 residues. Germline CDR1 SGHKS, CDR2 YYEKEE (reference sequence). The CDR3 region is CASSLIRGGPGNIQYF. The CDR3 bases are TGTGCCAGCAGCTTGATTAGAGGAGGCCCCGGAAACATTCAGTACTTC.

V usage is TRBV28 and J usage is TRBJ2-7; 7 bases are a match to TRBD1. The CDR3 is 15 amino acids. After removal of 6 bases from V and 0 bases from J, the junction contained 8 bases not matched to a gene. Looked up from germline, CDR1 is MDHEN and CDR2 is SYDVKM. This CDR3 reads CASRPGTDSSYEQYF. Written as DNA, the CDR3 is TGTGCCAGCAGACCCGGGACAGACAGCTCCTACGAGCAGTACTTC. Variable domain in full (rest from reference TRBV28 and TRBJ2-7): DVKVTQSSRYLVKRTGEKVFLECVQDMDHENMFWYRQDPGLGLRLIYFSYDVKMKEKGDIPEGYSVSREKKERFSLILESASTNQTSMYLCASRPGTDSSYEQYFGPGTRLTVT.

This clonotype was found a few times. One end of the junction varies from germline; a read error may be responsible. V usage is TRBV7-3 and J usage is TRBJ2-2; D may be TRBD2 (6 bases). The germline CDR1 and CDR2 sequences are SGHTA and FQGTGA. The CDR3 has 15 residues. This CDR3 is CASSLRGEDTGELFF. DNA of the CDR3: TGTGCCAGCAGCTTAAGGGGGGAAGACACCGGGGAACTGTTTTTT.

This clonotype was detected ten times or more. The CDR3 nucleotides are TGTGCCAGCAGCGAGGGGGGTATGACCTACAATGAGCAGTTCTTC. Its translation is CASSEGGMTYNEQFF. The chain recombines TRBV5-4 with TRBJ2-1; TRBD1 or TRBD2 may be the D gene (6 bases each). This CDR3 spans 15 amino acids. The V gene lost 4 bases and the J gene lost 2 bases, with 13 bases spanning the gap. Germline V lookup: CDR1 SGHNT, CDR2 YYREEE (reference sequence).

The gene calls are TRBV15 and TRBJ2-5; possible D gene TRBD2, 7 bases. With 1 base removed from V and 7 bases from J, the gap between germline ends came to 13 bases. Germline CDR1 and CDR2: LNHNV and YYDKDF (reference sequence). CDR3 length equals 14 residues. The CDR3 DNA is TGTGCCACCAGCAGAGGGGGGGGCGACGGGACCCAGTACTTC. Translation gives CATSRGGGDGTQYF.

In this sample, this clonotype turned up a few times. V is TRBV5-1 and J is TRBJ1-1; unclear D gene. The CDR3 has 14 amino acids. Germline V lookup: CDR1 SGHRS, CDR2 YFSETQ. The germline V and J ends were trimmed by 0 bases and 1 base, with 7 bases remaining between them. CDR3 sequence (DNA): TGCGCCAGCAGCTTGGTCGTCCAGAACACTGAAGCTTTCTTT. Translating gives CASSLVVQNTEAFF.

V and J are TRBV7-8 and TRBJ2-7, with 7 bases aligning to TRBD2. Trimming took 1 base from V and 2 from J; bases not matched to a gene: 8. There are 16 residues in the CDR3. Germline values: CDR1 SGHVS, CDR2 FQNEAQ. The CDR3 region has the DNA TGTGCCAGCAGCTTAGTGGGGAGCGGGGAACCCTACGAGCAGTACTTC. It specifies CASSLVGSGEPYEQYF.

This CDR3 is CASSFGTGDETQYF. The DNA for the CDR3 is TGTGCCAGCAGCTTCGGGACAGGCGACGAGACCCAGTACTTC. V and J are TRBV12-3 or TRBV12-4 and TRBJ2-5, with 8 bases that match TRBD1. The CDR3 runs 14 residues. J was trimmed by 5 bases and V by 6 bases; bases with no gene match: 8.

The sample holds a few counts of this clonotype. The rearrangement joins TRBV2 to TRBJ1-1; D is unclear. This CDR3 is built from 13 residues. The germline CDR1 and CDR2 sequences are SNHLY and FYNNEI. V dropped 6 bases and J dropped 11 bases, with 19 bases sitting between them. The CDR3 nucleotides are TGTGCCAGCAGGGCAGGAGGGCTCCCTGGGGCTTTCTTT. It specifies CASRAGGLPGAFF.

There are a few counts of this clonotype. J is TRBJ1-6 and V is TRBV7-8; no reliable D call. There are 14 residues in the CDR3. Germline loops: CDR1 SGHVS, CDR2 FQNEAQ. Trimming removed 1 base at V and 13 bases at J, with 14 bases between. The CDR3 DNA is TGTGCCAGCAGCTTAGGGGCTGGGGTCGGTCCCCTCCACTTT. This codes for CASSLGAGVGPLHF.

The rearrangement uses TRBV10-3 and TRBJ1-2; TRBD1 aligns across 7 bases. The CDR3 contains 12 residues. V gave up 7 bases and J gave up 2 bases; unmatched junction bases: 1. Germline assignment: CDR1 ENHRY and CDR2 SYGVKD. The CDR3 nucleotides read TGTGCCATCACACAGGGGAACTATGGCTACACCTTC. Translating gives CAITQGNYGYTF.

Details on this clonotype: One end of the junction fails to match germline, which may point to a read error. J is TRBJ2-3 and V is TRBV5-1; tentative D call: TRBD1 (5 bases). CDR1 and CDR2 (germline): SGHRS, YFSETQ. There are 16 residues in the CDR3. CDR3 sequence: CASGLIGADRTDTQYF. Written as DNA, the CDR3 is TGCGCCAGCGGCTTGATAGGGGCGGACCGCACAGATACGCAGTATTTT.

As DNA, the CDR3 is TGCGCCAGCAGCAGGGAGCCGAGGGGCACAGATACGCAGTATTTT. Its protein product is CASSREPRGTDTQYF. This chain uses TRBV5-1 with TRBJ2-3, with D perhaps matching TRBD2 (5 bases). This CDR3 has 15 residues. The germline V gene has CDR1 SGHRS and CDR2 YFSETQ. V was cut by 4 bases and J by 1 base, with 13 bases left in between.

The sample holds a few counts of this clonotype. The V call is TRBV6-2 or TRBV6-3, the J call TRBJ1-1; D is uncertain. The CDR3 consists of 14 residues. Germline values: CDR1 MNHEY, CDR2 SVGEGT. The V end was cut by 6 bases, the J end by 6 bases, with 17 bases between. Here the CDR3 DNA reads TGTGCCAGCAGAGGAACAGCAGGCTTCGCTGAAGCTTTCTTT. Its protein is CASRGTAGFAEAFF.

This clonotype was observed many times. The chain employs TRBV5-5 and TRBJ2-5; TRBD2 aligns across 8 bases. CDR1 SGHKS and CDR2 YYEKEE come from the germline V gene (reference sequence). J lost 4 bases, V lost 5 bases, and 7 bases had no gene match. The CDR3 loop spans 14 amino acids. CDR3 region: CASRFPGTRETQYF. The CDR3 DNA reads as TGTGCCAGCAGGTTCCCCGGGACTAGAGAGACCCAGTACTTC. Full variable domain (outside the CDR3, taken from reference TRBV5-5 and TRBJ2-5): DAGVTQSPTHLIKTRGQQVTLRCSPISGHKSVSWYQQVLGQGPQFIFQYYEKEERGRGNFPDRFSARQFPNYSSELNVNALLLGDSALYLCASRFPGTRETQYFGPGTRLLVL.

This clonotype came up a few times. This sequence joins TRBV29-1 and TRBJ2-5; weak D call: TRBD1 (5 bases). The CDR3 consists of 12 residues. V lost 7 bases and J 5 bases, leaving 14 bases between the germline ends. Germline CDR1 SQVTM, CDR2 ANQGSEA. CDR3 in amino acids: CSGVLGRETQYF. Written as DNA, the CDR3 is TGCAGCGGGGTTCTGGGGCGCGAGACCCAGTACTTC.